This entry lists 20 T cell receptor beta chains sequenced from one sample in a study of Graves' ophthalmopathy and Graves' hyperthyroidism. Amplified material comprised TCR beta CDR3 regions derived from RNA transcripts. The first round was an RT-PCR with HTBI primers, and the second round was a multiplex PCR. TCRdb re-called the multiplex PCR reads with MiXCR, one entry per CDR3 protein. This sample has hundreds of thousands of distinct CDR3 sequences; 20% to 25% occur once, and the top ten carry approximately 7%. Input material: peripheral blood. The receptors were gathered from a woman aged 18-30 years with stable Graves' hyperthyroidism. Some clones in this sample may be carry-over from other donors' samples.

The chain couples TRBV12-3 or TRBV12-4 to TRBJ2-5, with TRBD1 as a possible D gene (7 bases). V lost 8 bases, J lost 2 bases, and 12 bases lay in between. The CDR3 runs to 13 residues. CDR3 DNA sequence: TGTGCCAGCGGAGGGACAGAACAAGAGACCCAGTACTTC. Amino acid sequence: CASGGTEQETQYF.

This clonotype was detected a few times. The V and J genes are TRBV9 and TRBJ2-7; tentative D call: TRBD2 (5 bases). Germline lookup yields CDR1 SGDLS and CDR2 YYNGEE. Trimming left V 4 bases short and J 7 bases short, with 24 bases between. This CDR3 has 16 amino acids. CDR3 nucleotide sequence: TGTGCCAGCAGCCCGCAACCCGGGAAAACTTTTGCGGAGCAGTACTTC. Its translation: CASSPQPGKTFAEQYF.

In its sample, this clonotype was seen many times. The rearrangement links TRBV4-2 to TRBJ2-5, with 12 nucleotides matching TRBD2. The V gene end was trimmed by 5 bases and the J gene end by 6 bases; junction bases not matched to a gene: 16. The CDR3 contains 18 residues. CDR1 is LGHNA, CDR2 YNFKEQ, per germline. The CDR3: CASSGGTSGPNLGKTQYF. In nucleotides, the CDR3 is TGTGCCAGCAGCGGGGGGACTAGCGGGCCAAACTTGGGGAAGACCCAGTACTTC.

This clonotype was found many times. This may come from a read error, since a much larger clone is one base off. The rearrangement uses TRBV20-1 and TRBJ1-2, with D possibly being TRBD1 (5 bases). CDR1 DFQATT and CDR2 SNEGSKA come from the germline V gene (reference sequence). V lost 3 bases to trimming and J lost 4 bases, with 9 bases between them. The CDR3 has 12 amino acids. CDR3 nucleotide sequence: TGCAGTGCTAGCGACAGTACCTATGGCTACACCTTC. It specifies CSASDSTYGYTF.

The rearrangement uses TRBV29-1 and TRBJ1-2; 9 bases map to TRBD1. Germline V gene data show CDR1 as SQVTM and CDR2 as ANQGSEA. The junction had 5 bases not matched to a gene; V was cut back by 3 bases and J by 0 bases. The CDR3 is 15 amino acids. The CDR3 is CSVDPGQGPNYGYTF. CDR3 sequence (DNA): TGCAGCGTTGATCCGGGACAGGGACCTAACTATGGCTACACCTTC.

This clonotype was seen many times. This may come from a read error, since a much larger clone is one base off. This rearrangement joins TRBV12-3 or TRBV12-4 to TRBJ1-3; tentative D call: TRBD1 (6 bases). Trimming cost V 6 bases and J 2 bases, with 8 bases left between them. CDR3 length equals 13 residues. The CDR3 DNA sequence: TGTGCCAGCAGCCGGGACACTGGAAACACCATATATTTT. Residues: CASSRDTGNTIYF.

This clonotype was detected ten times or more. This rearrangement joins TRBV4-1 to TRBJ2-5, with 9 nucleotides matching TRBD2. CDR1 is MGHRA and CDR2 is YSYEKL in the germline V gene. The V segment lost 4 bases and the J segment 5 bases; nucleotides outside the gene matches: 14. This CDR3 has 17 residues. The CDR3 here is CASSPYYAAGGPETQYF. CDR3 bases: TGCGCCAGCAGCCCCTATTATGCGGCGGGAGGGCCGGAGACCCAGTACTTC.

This clonotype was seen many times. The chain is built from TRBV19 and TRBJ1-1, with D possibly matching TRBD1 (6 bases). Germline lookup yields CDR1 LNHDA and CDR2 SQIVND (reference sequence). There are 13 residues in the CDR3. Deletions cut 8 bases from V and 4 bases from J, with 14 bases between. This CDR3 is CASWGRSGTEAFF. The CDR3 DNA is TGTGCCAGTTGGGGGCGGTCGGGCACTGAAGCTTTCTTT.

This clonotype was recorded at least ten times. The CDR3 loop reads CASSTGTGFYEQYF. For the CDR3, the DNA is TGTGCCAGCAGCACCGGGACAGGGTTCTACGAGCAGTACTTC. This rearrangement joins TRBV13 to TRBJ2-7; 9 bases map to TRBD1. The length of the CDR3 is 14 residues. Germline V CDR1 and CDR2: PRHDT, FYEKMQ (reference sequence). V lost 5 bases to trimming and J lost 3 bases; unmatched junction nucleotides: 5.

This chain links TRBV4-1 with TRBJ1-2, with D possibly matching TRBD1 (6 bases). V was pared by 0 bases and J by 2 bases, with 13 bases between. This CDR3 region has 16 residues. CDR1 and CDR2 (germline): MGHRA, YSYEKL. The CDR3 coding sequence is TGCGCCAGCAGCCAAGAAGGGAGGGGGGGGAACTATGGCTACACCTTC. Translated: CASSQEGRGGNYGYTF.

Ten or more counts support this clonotype. The CDR3 sequence: CASSFGMRETQYF. The CDR3 DNA is TGTGCCAGCAGCTTCGGTATGAGGGAGACCCAGTACTTC. This rearrangement joins TRBV7-3 to TRBJ2-5; no clear D gene. The CDR3 runs 13 residues. Germline assignment: CDR1 SGHTA and CDR2 FQGTGA. V lost 3 bases, J lost 5 bases, and 10 bases lay in between. Combining the CDR3 with reference TRBV7-3 and TRBJ2-5 gives the whole variable domain GAGVSQTPSNKVTEKGKYVELRCDPISGHTALYWYRQSLGQGPEFLIYFQGTGAADDSGLPNDRFFAVRPEGSVSTLKIQRTERGDSAVYLCASSFGMRETQYFGPGTRLLVL.

This clonotype was recorded at least ten times. The chain carries TRBV20-1 and TRBJ2-7; D unresolved. From germline, CDR1 is DFQATT and CDR2 SNEGSKA (reference sequence). The CDR3 consists of 11 residues. The V and J ends lost 6 bases and 3 bases respectively, with 9 bases between them. The CDR3 nucleotides read TGCAGTGCCCCGGACCTCTACGAGCAGTACTTC. Residues: CSAPDLYEQYF.

This clonotype was recorded at least ten times. This chain joins TRBV11-2 and TRBJ1-3; D is unclear. Germline V gene data show CDR1 as SGHAT and CDR2 as FQNNGV. Trimming took 1 base from V and 0 from J, leaving 10 bases between them. The CDR3 is 16 amino acids. CDR3 DNA: TGTGCCAGCAGCTTAGTCATGTCATCCTCTGGAAACACCATATATTTT. Translation: CASSLVMSSSGNTIYF. The full variable domain, in which reference TRBV11-2 and TRBJ1-3 provide the parts outside the CDR3, is EAGVAQSPRYKIIEKRQSVAFWCNPISGHATLYWYQQILGQGPKLLIQFQNNGVVDDSQLPKDRFSAERLKGVDSTLKIQPAKLEDSAVYLCASSLVMSSSGNTIYFGEGSWLTVV.

This chain joins TRBV15 and TRBJ1-2; no clear D gene. V dropped 0 bases and J dropped 2 bases, with 7 bases sitting between them. The length of the CDR3 is 14 residues. CDR1 is LNHNV and CDR2 is YYDKDF in the germline V gene (reference sequence). The CDR3: CATSRDLLNYGYTF. The CDR3 nucleotides read TGTGCCACCAGCAGAGATTTACTAAACTATGGCTACACCTTC.

This clonotype was seen many times. V usage is TRBV2 and J usage is TRBJ1-1; no clear D. CDR3 length: 13 residues. V was cut by 2 bases and J by 3 bases, with 7 bases left in between. CDR1 and CDR2 from the germline V gene are SNHLY and FYNNEI. As DNA, the CDR3 is TGTGCCAGCAGTGAACCTGAGGACACTGAAGCTTTCTTT. It codes for CASSEPEDTEAFF.

Points on this clonotype: One end of the junction does not line up with germline, which may come from a read error. This chain links TRBV12-3 or TRBV12-4 with TRBJ2-2; a possible D gene is TRBD2 (5 bases). This CDR3 is 12 amino acids long. The CDR3 region is CATIWSAGELFF. The CDR3, as DNA: TGTGCCACCATTTGGTCGGCCGGGGAGCTATTTTTT.

This clonotype was counted at least ten times. Compared with germline, one end of the junction differs, possibly owing to a read error. This CDR3 is CVSSRQGGSSYEQYF. Here the CDR3 DNA reads TGTGTCAGCAGTCGACAGGGGGGTAGCTCCTACGAGCAGTACTTC. The chain joins TRBV27 to TRBJ2-7, with TRBD1 matching over 9 bases. The CDR3 totals 15 residues. CDR1 and CDR2 from the germline V gene are MNHEY and SMNVEV (reference sequence).

At least ten counts were recorded for this clonotype. CDR3 bases: TGTGCCAGCAGCTTAGTAGGCTACAGCTTCTCTGGAAACACCATATATTTT. It codes for CASSLVGYSFSGNTIYF. The chain has TRBV11-3 and TRBJ1-3; the D is unclear. The length of the CDR3 is 17 residues. V gave up 1 base and J gave up 0 bases, with 13 bases separating them. Germline V gene sequence: CDR1 SGHNT, CDR2 YENEEA.

This clonotype was seen many times. V usage is TRBV6-5 and J usage is TRBJ2-5, with 15 positions matching TRBD2. Germline CDR1 is MNHEY and CDR2 is SVGAGI. Trimming took 8 bases from V and 5 from J; bases not matched to a gene: 9. This CDR3 spans 16 amino acids. The CDR3 protein is CASASGLAGGWETQYF. CDR3 nucleotides: TGTGCCAGCGCCTCGGGACTAGCGGGAGGTTGGGAGACCCAGTACTTC.

The chain is built from TRBV29-1 and TRBJ1-2; D unclear. The CDR3 totals 14 residues. V shed 7 bases and J shed 4 bases, with 19 bases lying between them. Germline assignment: CDR1 SQVTM and CDR2 ANQGSEA. The CDR3 DNA reads as TGCAGCGCTGGTGGGGTCGGGTTCCTCTATGGCTACACCTTC. It yields the protein CSAGGVGFLYGYTF.